This T cell receptor (beta chain) was recorded in a study of CD8+CD57+ T cells in acquired aplastic anemia. Sequencing was done on patients that had shown CD8+CD57+ cell expansion by flow cytometry. The CDR3 has 14 amino acids. Germline values: CDR1 DFQATT, CDR2 SNEGSKA (reference sequence). V was trimmed by 0 bases and J by 2 bases, leaving 10 bases between them. The template for TCR beta VDJ and CDR3 sequence profiling was genomic DNA. TCRdb reanalysed the reads using MiXCR and keeps one entry per CDR3 protein. The table shows 200,000 to 250,000 distinct CDR3 sequences, with less than 60% occurring only once.

Sequencing used sorted CD4+, CD8+, or CD8+CD57+ T cells (not recorded which) from PBMCs. This chain uses TRBV20-1 with TRBJ2-5; unclear D gene. This clonotype was obtained from a human donor with aplastic anemia. CDR3 region: CSARDAWNQETQYF. The CDR3 bases are TGCAGTGCTAGAGATGCCTGGAATCAAGAGACCCAGTACTTC.